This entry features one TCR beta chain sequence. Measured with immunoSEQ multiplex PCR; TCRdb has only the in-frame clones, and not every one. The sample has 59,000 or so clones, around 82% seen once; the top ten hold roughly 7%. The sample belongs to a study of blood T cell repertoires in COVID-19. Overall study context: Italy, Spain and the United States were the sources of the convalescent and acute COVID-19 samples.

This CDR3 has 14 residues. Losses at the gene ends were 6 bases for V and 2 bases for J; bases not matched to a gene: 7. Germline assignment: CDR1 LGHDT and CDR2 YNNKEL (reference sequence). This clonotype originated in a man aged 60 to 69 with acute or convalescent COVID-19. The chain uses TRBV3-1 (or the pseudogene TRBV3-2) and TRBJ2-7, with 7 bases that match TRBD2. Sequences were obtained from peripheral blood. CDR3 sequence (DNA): TGTGCCAGCAGTCCTTCCGGGACTACCTACGAGCAGTACTTC. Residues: CASSPSGTTYEQYF.